This is a list of T cell receptor beta chains from one sample in a study of CD8+ T cells in alopecia areata. TCRdb's copy holds only in-frame clones and misses some; the assay was immunoSEQ multiplex PCR. The sample lists 270,000 or so clones; roughly 60% were seen once. Source: CD4+ T cells sorted from blood, taken at week 24, from a patient treated with tofacitinib. The receptor source for this set is a human donor with alopecia areata. The CDR3 runs from the conserved cysteine through the conserved F or W. A D gene is named only where the DNA matches it firmly. Some rows mark clone size as missing; the rest say once, few, many or name a class of expanded clone.

cdr3_nt: TGTGCCTGGAGTGTAGGTCCCAATCAGCCCCAGCATTTT
cdr3_aa: CAWSVGPNQPQHF
d_call: .
j_call: TRBJ1-5
v_call: TRBV30
clone_size: .
cdr3_length: 13

cdr3_nt: TGTGCCAGCAGCTTGGCTTCGATGGTTAATTCACCCCTCCACTTT
cdr3_aa: CASSLASMVNSPLHF
d_call: .
j_call: TRBJ1-6
v_call: TRBV5-5
clone_size: .
cdr3_length: 15

cdr3_nt: TGCGCCAGCAGTCCTAGACAGACTAACTATGGCTACACCTTC
cdr3_aa: CASSPRQTNYGYTF
d_call: .
j_call: TRBJ1-2
v_call: TRBV5-1
clone_size: .
cdr3_length: 14

cdr3_nt: TGTGCCAGCAGCCACGGGACTGCCAAAACAGATACGCAGTATTTT
cdr3_aa: CASSHGTAKTDTQYF
d_call: .
j_call: TRBJ2-3
v_call: TRBV11-3
clone_size: .
cdr3_length: 15

cdr3_nt: TGCGCCAGCAGCCAGGGACAGGTGGGCAATGAGCAGTTCTTC
cdr3_aa: CASSQGQVGNEQFF
d_call: TRBD1
j_call: TRBJ2-1
v_call: TRBV5-1
clone_size: .
cdr3_length: 14

cdr3_nt: TGCGCCAGCAGCCAAGGGAGTTTTAGGGATACGCAGTATTTT
cdr3_aa: CASSQGSFRDTQYF
d_call: .
j_call: TRBJ2-3
v_call: TRBV4-1
clone_size: .
cdr3_length: 14

cdr3_nt: TGTGCCAGCTCACGGGACATTGCTAATGAAAAACTGTTTTTT
cdr3_aa: CASSRDIANEKLFF
d_call: .
j_call: TRBJ1-4
v_call: TRBV18
clone_size: few
cdr3_length: 14

cdr3_nt: TGCAGCGTTGGACAGGGTATAGGCACAGATACGCAGTATTTT
cdr3_aa: CSVGQGIGTDTQYF
d_call: TRBD1
j_call: TRBJ2-3
v_call: TRBV29-1
clone_size: .
cdr3_length: 14

cdr3_nt: TGTGCCTGGAGTGGGGGGGCACTAAGAGATACGCAGTATTTT
cdr3_aa: CAWSGGALRDTQYF
d_call: .
j_call: TRBJ2-3
v_call: TRBV30
clone_size: .
cdr3_length: 14

cdr3_nt: TGTGCCAGCAGTGAGGGGAGAAGCAGGGGGAATGAGCAGTTCTTC
cdr3_aa: CASSEGRSRGNEQFF
d_call: TRBD1
j_call: TRBJ2-1
v_call: TRBV2
clone_size: .
cdr3_length: 15

cdr3_nt: TGTGCCAGCCGGTACCGACAGGCGAACTATGGCTACACCTTC
cdr3_aa: CASRYRQANYGYTF
d_call: .
j_call: TRBJ1-2
v_call: TRBV19
clone_size: .
cdr3_length: 14

cdr3_nt: TGTGCCAGCAGCTTACGGACTAGCGGGGCCACAGATACGCAGTATTTT
cdr3_aa: CASSLRTSGATDTQYF
d_call: TRBD2
j_call: TRBJ2-3
v_call: TRBV5-6
clone_size: .
cdr3_length: 16

cdr3_nt: TGTGCCAGCAGCTTGGGAGGTCTACCTAAGAACGAGCAGTACTTC
cdr3_aa: CASSLGGLPKNEQYF
d_call: .
j_call: TRBJ2-7
v_call: TRBV5-4
clone_size: few
cdr3_length: 15

cdr3_nt: TGCAGCGTTGAAGTTGGGCAGTCCCAAGAGACCCAGTACTTC
cdr3_aa: CSVEVGQSQETQYF
d_call: .
j_call: TRBJ2-5
v_call: TRBV29-1
clone_size: .
cdr3_length: 14

cdr3_nt: TGTGCCAGCAGCTTAGATTCGACAGGGGGAGAAAAACTGTTTTTT
cdr3_aa: CASSLDSTGGEKLFF
d_call: TRBD1
j_call: TRBJ1-4
v_call: TRBV11-2
clone_size: few
cdr3_length: 15

cdr3_nt: TGTGCCAGCAGTTATCGGACTAGCGACACCGGGGAGCTGTTTTTT
cdr3_aa: CASSYRTSDTGELFF
d_call: TRBD2
j_call: TRBJ2-2
v_call: TRBV6-5
clone_size: .
cdr3_length: 15

cdr3_nt: TGTGCCTGGACGACCTCCCTGGAGGGGACTTCACCCCTCCACTTT
cdr3_aa: CAWTTSLEGTSPLHF
d_call: .
j_call: TRBJ1-6
v_call: TRBV30
clone_size: few
cdr3_length: 15

cdr3_nt: TGTGCCAGCAGTTACGGGACAGTCAATCAGCCCCAGCATTTT
cdr3_aa: CASSYGTVNQPQHF
d_call: TRBD1
j_call: TRBJ1-5
v_call: TRBV6-6
clone_size: .
cdr3_length: 14

cdr3_nt: TGTGCCAGCAGCTTACCGCGATTTCAGGGGACCCAAGAGACCCAGTACTTC
cdr3_aa: CASSLPRFQGTQETQYF
d_call: .
j_call: TRBJ2-5
v_call: TRBV7-9
clone_size: few
cdr3_length: 17

cdr3_nt: TGCGCCAGCAGAAGCACCCCGGGGGCCAACGTCCTGACTTTC
cdr3_aa: CASRSTPGANVLTF
d_call: .
j_call: TRBJ2-6
v_call: TRBV4-1
clone_size: .
cdr3_length: 14

cdr3_nt: TGTGCCAGCAGCTCAAACCATATAGGGAGGAACACTGAAGCTTTCTTT
cdr3_aa: CASSSNHIGRNTEAFF
d_call: .
j_call: TRBJ1-1
v_call: TRBV5-4
clone_size: .
cdr3_length: 16

cdr3_nt: TGTGCCTGGAGTGTACGGGGGGGAAACTACGAGCAGTACTTC
cdr3_aa: CAWSVRGGNYEQYF
d_call: TRBD2
j_call: TRBJ2-7
v_call: TRBV30
clone_size: .
cdr3_length: 14

cdr3_nt: TGTGCCAGCAGCCCCCTGGGTTACACTGAAGCTTTCTTT
cdr3_aa: CASSPLGYTEAFF
d_call: .
j_call: TRBJ1-1
v_call: TRBV6-5
clone_size: .
cdr3_length: 13

cdr3_nt: TGTGCCAGCAGTACCCGACAGGGGCTGGATTCACCCCTCCACTTT
cdr3_aa: CASSTRQGLDSPLHF
d_call: TRBD1
j_call: TRBJ1-6
v_call: TRBV6-6
clone_size: .
cdr3_length: 15

cdr3_nt: TGTGCCAGCAGCTTGACAGGTAGCACAGATACGCAGTATTTT
cdr3_aa: CASSLTGSTDTQYF
d_call: .
j_call: TRBJ2-3
v_call: TRBV5-4
clone_size: once
cdr3_length: 14

cdr3_nt: TGTGCCAGTAGACGAGGGGGATTTCAGTACTTC
cdr3_aa: CASRRGGFQYF
d_call: .
j_call: TRBJ2-4
v_call: TRBV6-5
clone_size: .
cdr3_length: 11